These T cell receptor beta chains were read from a single sample in a study of early T cells in non-severe SARS-CoV-2 infection. MiXCR was run by TCRdb on the 5' RACE reads, yielding one entry per CDR3 protein. The table has about 56,000 distinct CDR3 sequences, over 9.5% seen once; the top ten hold 6% to 8%. The sample consisted of whole blood. These receptors came from an adult who was a healthcare worker with PCR-confirmed SARS-CoV-2 infection or an uninfected control (not recorded which). The CDR3 runs from the conserved cysteine through the conserved F or W. D genes are given only for firm matches. Size values are once, few and many counts, or a class for expanded clones, and some rows have none.

clone_size j_call d_call v_call cdr3_aa cdr3_nt
- TRBJ2-7 - TRBV12-3/TRBV12-4 CASSLTGTFEQYF TGTGCCAGCAGTTTAACAGGGACCTTTGAGCAGTACTTC
many TRBJ1-1 - TRBV11-2 CASSLDRFTEAFF TGTGCCAGCAGCTTAGATCGGTTTACTGAAGCTTTCTTT
- TRBJ2-7 - TRBV30 CAWSVGSGINYEQYF TGTGCCTGGAGTGTTGGCTCTGGGATAAACTACGAGCAGTACTTC
- TRBJ2-7 - TRBV25-1 CASSVSYEQYF TGTGCCAGCAGTGTTTCCTACGAGCAGTACTTC
many TRBJ2-4 TRBD1 TRBV5-1 CASSLTGDSIQYF TGCGCCAGCAGCTTGACAGGGGATAGCATTCAGTACTTC
- TRBJ2-5 - TRBV2 CASQKWREETQYF TGTGCCAGCCAGAAGTGGCGAGAAGAGACCCAGTACTTC
many TRBJ1-1 - TRBV18 CASSPTAQGNTEAFF TGTGCCAGCTCACCGACGGCCCAGGGAAACACTGAAGCTTTCTTT
few TRBJ2-7 - TRBV11-1 CASSQEVYEQYF TGTGCCAGCAGCCAAGAAGTCTACGAGCAGTACTTC
- TRBJ2-3 - TRBV10-2 CASSVRRGGGTDTQYF TGCGCCAGCAGTGTCCGGAGGGGAGGTGGCACAGATACGCAGTATTTT
many TRBJ2-1 TRBD2 TRBV6-1 CATWGTSGSTVTYNEQFF TGTGCCACCTGGGGGACTAGCGGGAGTACAGTTACCTACAATGAGCAGTTCTTC
many TRBJ1-1 - TRBV5-1 CASSLDSRGAEAFF TGCGCCAGCAGCTTGGACTCCAGGGGCGCTGAAGCTTTCTTT
few TRBJ1-6 TRBD1 TRBV27 CASRRTGGLNSPLHF TGTGCCAGCAGAAGGACAGGGGGCCTTAATTCACCCCTCCACTTT
- TRBJ2-1 - TRBV19 CASSIDLSAGRTSRFF TGTGCCAGTAGTATAGATCTATCCGCGGGACGTACGTCGAGGTTCTTC
few TRBJ2-7 - TRBV7-2 CASSTYPSESSYEQYF TGTGCCAGCAGCACCTATCCTAGCGAGAGCTCCTACGAGCAGTACTTC
- TRBJ1-1 TRBD1 TRBV20-1 CSARPGTGVEAFF TGCAGTGCCCGACCGGGGACAGGGGTCGAAGCTTTCTTT
many TRBJ1-5 - TRBV6-4 CASSDEPDIKPQHF TGTGCCAGCAGTGATGAGCCAGATATCAAGCCCCAGCATTTT
many TRBJ1-1 TRBD1 TRBV7-6 CASSSGQLNTEAFF TGTGCCAGCAGCTCGGGACAGTTGAACACTGAAGCTTTCTTT
many TRBJ1-2 - TRBV30 CAWTRTAGSNYGYTF TGTGCCTGGACCAGGACAGCGGGATCGAACTATGGCTACACCTTC
few TRBJ2-6 - TRBV7-3 CASSLRGSGANVLTF TGTGCCAGCAGCTTAAGGGGGTCTGGGGCCAACGTCCTGACTTTC
- TRBJ2-2 - TRBV2 CASRTVGGELFF TGTGCCAGCAGGACCGTTGGGGGGGAGCTGTTTTTT
many TRBJ2-1 TRBD2 TRBV2 CASSARLAGEQFF TGTGCCAGCAGTGCCCGACTAGCTGGTGAGCAGTTCTTC
few TRBJ1-2 - TRBV3-1 CASSPLTFDYGYTF TGTGCCAGCAGCCCTCTCACTTTTGACTATGGCTACACCTTC
many TRBJ1-5 - TRBV20-1 CSARDSTGFSNQPQHF TGCAGTGCTAGAGATTCTACAGGTTTTAGCAATCAGCCCCAGCATTTT
many TRBJ2-5 TRBD2 TRBV11-2 CASSPPAVSGRGETQYF TGTGCCAGCAGCCCCCCGGCGGTTAGCGGGAGGGGAGAGACCCAGTACTTC
- TRBJ2-3 - TRBV11-2 CASSFGSGSGTDTQYF TGTGCCAGCAGCTTTGGCTCCGGGAGCGGCACAGATACGCAGTATTTT
many TRBJ1-2 - TRBV4-1 CASSPGALPYGYTF TGCGCCAGCAGCCCAGGGGCCCTTCCCTATGGCTACACCTTC
many TRBJ2-7 - TRBV5-4 CASTPLLYSGSSYEQYF TGTGCCAGCACCCCTTTACTGTATAGCGGAAGCTCCTACGAGCAGTACTTC
- TRBJ2-7 - TRBV5-4 CASSVESYEQYF TGTGCCAGCAGCGTGGAGTCCTACGAGCAGTACTTC
many TRBJ2-3 - TRBV20-1 CSAVRQNLDTQYF TGCAGTGCAGTCCGGCAGAATTTAGATACGCAGTATTTT
many TRBJ1-1 - TRBV4-1 CASSQGDFLGMNTEAFF TGCGCCAGCAGCCAAGGCGACTTCCTCGGCATGAACACTGAAGCTTTCTTT
- TRBJ2-5 - TRBV5-6 CASSLGRVYETQYF TGTGCCAGCAGCTTGGGCAGGGTATATGAGACCCAGTACTTC
few TRBJ2-2 - TRBV27 CASSLWGPGELFF TGTGCCAGCAGTTTATGGGGGCCCGGGGAGCTGTTTTTT
many TRBJ1-4 - TRBV6-1 CASSGGIATNEKLFF TGTGCCAGCAGTGGGGGGATCGCAACTAATGAAAAACTGTTTTTT
many TRBJ2-1 TRBD2 TRBV9 CASTRGAGSSYNEQFF TGTGCCAGCACCCGAGGAGCGGGGAGCTCCTACAATGAGCAGTTCTTC
- TRBJ1-2 - TRBV13 CASTRTVYGYTF TGTGCCAGCACCAGGACGGTATATGGCTACACCTTC
once TRBJ2-1 TRBD2 TRBV7-3 CASSTGLAGYNEQFF TGTGCCAGCAGCACGGGACTAGCGGGGTACAATGAGCAGTTCTTC
- TRBJ1-1 - TRBV7-8 CASSVVGENTEAFF TGTGCCAGCAGCGTAGTAGGAGAGAACACTGAAGCTTTCTTT
many TRBJ1-4 - TRBV29-1 CSVEVSGEKLFF TGCAGCGTTGAAGTCTCGGGAGAAAAACTGTTTTTT
few TRBJ2-1 TRBD2 TRBV18 CASSRGGGRSWNEQFF TGTGCCAGCTCAAGGGGTGGCGGGAGAAGTTGGAATGAGCAGTTCTTC
few TRBJ2-5 - TRBV9 CASSVSDLGETQYF TGTGCCAGCAGCGTATCGGACCTCGGGGAGACCCAGTACTTC
- TRBJ1-3 - TRBV6-1 CASSEVWDVQTPGNTIYF TGTGCCAGCAGCGAAGTCTGGGACGTTCAAACCCCTGGAAACACCATATATTTT
many TRBJ1-4 TRBD1 TRBV11-2 CASSSGTGNEKLFF TGTGCCAGCAGCTCCGGGACAGGGAATGAAAAACTGTTTTTT
- TRBJ2-7 TRBD2 TRBV10-3 CAVGTSGFVEQYF TGTGCCGTAGGGACTAGCGGGTTTGTGGAGCAGTACTTC
few TRBJ2-1 - TRBV9 CASSVETYNEQFF TGTGCCAGCAGCGTAGAAACCTACAATGAGCAGTTCTTC
many TRBJ1-6 TRBD1 TRBV6-5 CASSYSLGQDNSPLHF TGTGCCAGCAGTTACTCCCTAGGACAGGACAATTCACCCCTCCACTTT
many TRBJ1-1 - TRBV29-1 CSAQWGLSTEAFF TGCAGCGCACAATGGGGGCTGAGCACTGAAGCTTTCTTT
few TRBJ2-6 - TRBV4-1 CASSQGASFFGGEGANVLTF TGCGCCAGCAGCCAAGGGGCCTCATTTTTTGGGGGAGAAGGGGCCAACGTCCTGACTTTC
- TRBJ1-1 - TRBV4-3 CASSYHGGDTEAFF TGCGCCAGCAGCTATCATGGGGGAGACACTGAAGCTTTCTTT
- TRBJ2-3 TRBD2 TRBV20-1 CSARTSGAHTDTQYF TGCAGTGCTCGGACTAGCGGGGCCCACACAGATACGCAGTATTTT
few TRBJ1-2 - TRBV5-1 CASSSGQSYGYTF TGCGCCAGCAGCTCTGGACAGAGCTATGGCTACACCTTC
- TRBJ1-1 - TRBV12-3/TRBV12-4 CASSLSTEAFF TGTGCCAGCAGTTTGTCCACTGAAGCTTTCTTT
- TRBJ1-5 TRBD1 TRBV20-1 CSATTSGGYQPQHF TGCAGTGCTACAACTTCAGGGGGGTATCAGCCCCAGCATTTT
few TRBJ2-5 TRBD1 TRBV11-2 CASSLGLRDRKETQYF TGTGCCAGCAGCTTAGGTCTCCGGGACAGGAAAGAGACCCAGTACTTC
many TRBJ1-4 - TRBV20-1 CSARDKFKANEKLFF TGCAGTGCTAGAGATAAATTCAAGGCGAATGAAAAACTGTTTTTT
few TRBJ2-1 TRBD1 TRBV9 CASSATGTVSYNEQFF TGTGCCAGCAGCGCAACCGGGACAGTCTCCTACAATGAGCAGTTCTTC